This T cell receptor beta chain was profiled in a study of T-cell reconstitution after alpha-beta-depleted transplantation in children. Study results and caveats: Several hundred graft clones that had expanded were reportedly the source of alpha-beta T cells about two months after transplant. T-cell counts and diversity at one year following transplant were attributed mainly to newly produced T cells. Some patients showed high day-60 TCRbeta diversity, which derived from surviving recipient T cells and thymic progenitors.

V dropped 8 bases and J dropped 11; count of bases not matched to a gene: 8. Germline assignment: CDR1 SEHNR and CDR2 FQNEAQ (reference sequence). The CDR3 sequence is 12 residues long. By proportion, this clonotype is medium-sized. Its antigen is not known. This sample's TCRbeta library carried unique molecular identifier barcodes. Using its own MiXCR run on the PCR reads, TCRdb lists one record per CDR3 protein. This sample has over 200,000 distinct CDR3 sequences, with roughly 18% found just once. This sequence was found in a male patient between 2 and 15 years old who had a stem cell transplant for acute lymphoblastic leukemia, so the T cells may come from the graft donor. Material: PBMCs, mostly from graft donor cells, obtained 360 days after TCRalphabeta/CD19-depleted stem cell transplant. The chain uses TRBV7-9 and TRBJ1-1; 10 bases fit TRBD1. The CDR3 sequence: CASGTGDLGAFF. CDR3 in DNA: TGTGCCAGCGGGACAGGGGACCTGGGTGCTTTCTTT.